This TCR beta chain was captured by sequencing in a study of cytomegalovirus exposure and HLA in healthy donors. PCR involved 60 Vbeta and 13 Jbeta primers. Repertoires were generated with immunoSEQ multiplex PCR, while TCRdb's copy carries only in-frame clones and drops some. The data show about 130,000 clones, with about 10% seen just once and roughly 4.2% held by the top ten. Trimming cost V 6 bases and J 1 base, with 16 bases left between them. The CDR3 has 16 amino acids. CDR1 and CDR2 from the germline V gene are MGHDK and SYGVNS. This clone appeared a few times. The sample was PBMCs. This sequence was found in a woman aged 18 to 35 in good health and CMV-seropositive. J is TRBJ2-1 and V is TRBV25-1; a possible D gene is TRBD1 (5 bases). CDR3 nucleotides: TGTGCCAGCAGAGGATCGGGCCAGGGTTCCTACAATGAGCAGTTCTTC. Translated: CASRGSGQGSYNEQFF.